This entry lists 19 T cell receptor beta chains sequenced from one sample in a study of blood T cell repertoires in COVID-19. TCRdb's table, derived via immunoSEQ multiplex PCR, lists solely in-frame clones and lacks some. The data show roughly 250,000 clones, roughly 84% seen once. The sample taken for sequencing was peripheral blood. These receptors all stem from a woman between 40 and 55 years old who had recovered from COVID-19.

This rearrangement joins TRBV18 to TRBJ2-1; a weak D match, TRBD1 (6 bases). The germline V gene has CDR1 KGHSH and CDR2 LQKENI. The CDR3 is 15 residues long. Trimming shortened V by 4 bases and J by 5 bases, and 15 bases separated the two germline ends. The CDR3: CASSLSWDKDNEQFF. The CDR3 nucleotides read TGTGCCAGCTCACTTTCCTGGGACAAAGACAATGAGCAGTTCTTC.

Written as DNA, the CDR3 is TGTGCCAGCAGTAGCGACAGGGGGCTAACCGGGGAGCTGTTTTTT. Translation gives CASSSDRGLTGELFF. V usage is TRBV6-2 or TRBV6-3 and J usage is TRBJ2-2; 10 positions agree with TRBD1. V lost 5 bases, J lost 5 bases, and 5 bases stayed unmatched. The CDR3 has 15 residues. CDR1 MNHEY and CDR2 SVGEGT come from the germline V gene.

The rearrangement uses TRBV5-4 and TRBJ2-6; TRBD1 matches 10 bases. This CDR3 contains 17 residues. Trimming at V came to 4 bases and at J to 4 bases, leaving 8 bases not matched to a gene. Germline CDR1 reads SGHNT; CDR2 reads YYREEE (reference sequence). This CDR3 is CASSLGQGGDGANVLTF. The CDR3 coding sequence is TGTGCCAGCAGCCTAGGACAGGGGGGGGACGGGGCCAACGTCCTGACTTTC. The full variable domain, rest sourced from reference TRBV5-4 and TRBJ2-6, is ETGVTQSPTHLIKTRGQQVTLRCSSQSGHNTVSWYQQALGQGPQFIFQYYREEENGRGNFPPRFSGLQFPNYSSELNVNALELDDSALYLCASSLGQGGDGANVLTFGAGSRLTVL.

V gene TRBV13 combines with J gene TRBJ1-6; D not resolved. The V and J ends lost 0 bases and 7 bases respectively, with 10 bases between them. Germline-derived CDR1 and CDR2 are PRHDT and FYEKMQ (reference sequence). The CDR3 extends over 15 amino acids. In DNA, the CDR3 is TGTGCCAGCAGCTTAGGCGTCAGGAGGAATTCACCCCTCCACTTT. Amino acids: CASSLGVRRNSPLHF.

This clone was detected only a few times. The chain combines TRBV4-1 with TRBJ2-3; D is undetermined. The germline V and J ends were trimmed by 4 bases and 0 bases, with 11 bases remaining between them. This CDR3 has 15 amino acids. CDR1 is MGHRA, CDR2 YSYEKL, per germline. The CDR3 DNA follows: TGCGCCAGCAGCCTTATCGCGACTAGCACAGATACGCAGTATTTT. Translating gives CASSLIATSTDTQYF.

This sequence joins TRBV28 and TRBJ2-1; 8 bases are a match to TRBD1. Germline CDR1 and CDR2: MDHEN and SYDVKM. V was pared by 1 base and J by 2 bases, with 1 base of the junction left unmatched. CDR3 length: 15 residues. The CDR3 region has the DNA TGTGCCAGCAGTTTATCAGGGGGCCCCTACAATGAGCAGTTCTTC. This encodes CASSLSGGPYNEQFF.

This clone was observed a few times. V is TRBV5-1 and J is TRBJ1-2, with 7 bases identical to TRBD1. Germline V gene data show CDR1 as SGHRS and CDR2 as YFSETQ. The CDR3 has 14 residues. J was trimmed by 8 bases and V by 5 bases; bases with no gene match: 12. CDR3 nucleotide sequence: TGCGCCAGCAGAAGGGGGCAGGGCGCGGGAGGCTACACCTTC. Its translation: CASRRGQGAGGYTF.

This chain connects TRBV30 to TRBJ2-4, with 9 positions matching TRBD1. This CDR3 region has 18 residues. Germline-derived CDR1 and CDR2 are GTSNPN and SVGIG (reference sequence). V lost 0 bases and J lost 0; bases outside the gene matches: 9. CDR3 coding DNA: TGTGCCTGGAGTGTAGACAGGGGGGTCCATAAAGCCAAAAACATTCAGTACTTC. Protein: CAWSVDRGVHKAKNIQYF.

The chain joins TRBV5-1 to TRBJ2-7; D may be TRBD1 (6 bases). Per germline, CDR1 SGHRS and CDR2 YFSETQ. CDR3 length: 14 residues. Deletions cut 3 bases from V and 2 bases from J, with 12 bases between. In nucleotides, the CDR3 is TGCGCCAGCAGCTCCACAGGGCCTGCCTACGAGCAGTACTTC. It encodes CASSSTGPAYEQYF.

V gene TRBV6-4 combines with J gene TRBJ1-1; D is unclear. This CDR3 spans 15 amino acids. The ends were cut back, 3 bases at V and 4 bases at J, with 15 bases in the middle. From germline, CDR1 is MRHNA and CDR2 SNTAGT. The CDR3 bases are TGTGCCAGCAGTGAAGCGGGGAGCTCGGCCACTGAAGCTTTCTTT. Translating it yields CASSEAGSSATEAFF.

This clone was detected only a few times. The chain employs TRBV7-9 and TRBJ1-6; 9 nucleotides agree with TRBD1. The J segment lost 10 bases and the V segment lost 2 bases, leaving 6 bases of the junction unmatched. Germline values: CDR1 SEHNR, CDR2 FQNEAQ (reference sequence). There are 15 residues in the CDR3. CDR3: CASSLKGQGDSPLHF. CDR3 nucleotides: TGTGCCAGCAGCTTAAAGGGACAGGGAGACTCACCCCTCCACTTT.

This chain links TRBV28 with TRBJ2-2, with no clear D. This CDR3 is built from 14 residues. Germline V lookup: CDR1 MDHEN, CDR2 SYDVKM. The ends were cut back, 2 bases at V and 1 base at J, with 5 bases in the middle. CDR3 nucleotide sequence: TGTGCCAGCAGTTTAGTAGAGAACACCGGGGAGCTGTTTTTT. It translates to CASSLVENTGELFF.

This clone has a handful of counts. V is TRBV3-1 (or the pseudogene TRBV3-2) and J is TRBJ2-2, with TRBD1 identical over 11 bases. J lost 5 bases, V lost 4 bases, and 3 bases had no gene match. The V gene's germline CDR1 is LGHDT and CDR2 YNNKEL (reference sequence). The CDR3 sequence is 15 residues long. The CDR3 DNA is TGTGCCAGCAGCCCTGGGACAGGGGGGACCGGGGAGCTGTTTTTT. This encodes CASSPGTGGTGELFF.

This chain connects TRBV6-5 to TRBJ2-2, with a weak D call TRBD1 (7 bases). The CDR3 runs to 15 residues. Per the germline V gene, CDR1 is MNHEY and CDR2 is SVGAGI. V gave up 8 bases and J gave up 0 bases, with 13 bases separating them. CDR3 DNA sequence: TGTGCCAGCCAGGGGGGCTTAGCGAACACCGGGGAGCTGTTTTTT. It yields the protein CASQGGLANTGELFF.

The DNA of the CDR3 is TGTGCCAGCTTGATTGGGCAGCGGGATCAGCCCCAGCATTTT. Amino acid sequence: CASLIGQRDQPQHF. This chain uses TRBV28 with TRBJ1-5, with D unclear. The CDR3 has 14 residues. Germline assignment: CDR1 MDHEN and CDR2 SYDVKM. V was clipped by 8 bases and J by 5 bases, with 16 bases between them.

CDR3 coding DNA: TGTGCAATAGCGGGGGGGCTGGACAATGAGCAGTTCTTC. The encoded protein is CAIAGGLDNEQFF. This chain joins TRBV19 and TRBJ2-1, with 11 positions matching TRBD2. The germline CDR1 and CDR2 sequences are LNHDA and SQIVND (reference sequence). The CDR3 length is 13 residues.

V gene TRBV7-9 combines with J gene TRBJ1-3; D not resolved. Trimming shortened V by 5 bases and J by 1 base, and 9 bases separated the two germline ends. The CDR3 contains 14 residues. Germline-derived CDR1 and CDR2 are SEHNR and FQNEAQ (reference sequence). Here the CDR3 reads CASSPGISGNTIYF. CDR3 nucleotide sequence: TGTGCCAGCAGCCCCGGGATATCTGGAAACACCATATATTTT.

This clone came up a few times. CDR3 residues: CAWSLGGYPEAFF. CDR3 in DNA: TGTGCCTGGAGCCTTGGAGGTTACCCTGAAGCTTTCTTT. The chain links TRBV30 to TRBJ1-1; D is unclear. This CDR3 spans 13 amino acids. Germline assignment: CDR1 GTSNPN and CDR2 SVGIG (reference sequence). V was cut by 3 bases and J by 6 bases, with 14 bases left in between.

The V call is TRBV5-1, the J call TRBJ2-1; tentative D call: TRBD2 (6 bases). The V end lost 2 bases, the J end lost 7 bases, and 16 bases lay between the germline ends. The CDR3 extends over 15 amino acids. Germline-derived CDR1 and CDR2 are SGHRS and YFSETQ. The chain's CDR3 is CASSFGGPYENEQFF. The CDR3 DNA follows: TGCGCCAGCAGCTTCGGGGGTCCCTATGAGAATGAGCAGTTCTTC.